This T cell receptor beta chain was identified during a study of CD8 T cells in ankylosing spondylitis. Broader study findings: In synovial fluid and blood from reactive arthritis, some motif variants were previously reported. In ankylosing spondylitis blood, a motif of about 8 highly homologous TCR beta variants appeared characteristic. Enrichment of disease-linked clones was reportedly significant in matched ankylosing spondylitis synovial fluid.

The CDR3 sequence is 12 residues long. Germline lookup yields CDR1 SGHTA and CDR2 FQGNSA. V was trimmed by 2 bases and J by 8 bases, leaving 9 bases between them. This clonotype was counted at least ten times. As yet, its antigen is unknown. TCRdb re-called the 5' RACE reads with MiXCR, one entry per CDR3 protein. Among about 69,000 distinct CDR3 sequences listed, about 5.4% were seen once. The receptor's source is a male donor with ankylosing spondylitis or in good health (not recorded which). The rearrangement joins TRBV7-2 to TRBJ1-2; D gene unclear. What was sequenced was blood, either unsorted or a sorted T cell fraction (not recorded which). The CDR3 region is CASSLQESGYTF. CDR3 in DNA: TGTGCCAGCAGCTTACAGGAATCGGGCTACACCTTC.